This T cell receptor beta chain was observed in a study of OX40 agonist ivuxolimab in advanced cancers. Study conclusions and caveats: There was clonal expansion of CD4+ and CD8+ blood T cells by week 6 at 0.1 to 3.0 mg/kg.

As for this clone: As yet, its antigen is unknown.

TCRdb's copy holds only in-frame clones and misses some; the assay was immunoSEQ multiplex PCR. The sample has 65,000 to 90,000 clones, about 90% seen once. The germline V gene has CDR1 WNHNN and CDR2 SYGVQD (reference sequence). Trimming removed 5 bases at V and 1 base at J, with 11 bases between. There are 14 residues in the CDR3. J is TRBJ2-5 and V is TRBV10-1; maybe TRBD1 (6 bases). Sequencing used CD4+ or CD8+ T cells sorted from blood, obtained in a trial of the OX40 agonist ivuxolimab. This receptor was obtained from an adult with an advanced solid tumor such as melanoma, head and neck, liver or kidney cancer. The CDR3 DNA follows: TGCGCCAGCAGTCCGGGACACCCCCAAGAGACCCAGTACTTC. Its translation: CASSPGHPQETQYF.